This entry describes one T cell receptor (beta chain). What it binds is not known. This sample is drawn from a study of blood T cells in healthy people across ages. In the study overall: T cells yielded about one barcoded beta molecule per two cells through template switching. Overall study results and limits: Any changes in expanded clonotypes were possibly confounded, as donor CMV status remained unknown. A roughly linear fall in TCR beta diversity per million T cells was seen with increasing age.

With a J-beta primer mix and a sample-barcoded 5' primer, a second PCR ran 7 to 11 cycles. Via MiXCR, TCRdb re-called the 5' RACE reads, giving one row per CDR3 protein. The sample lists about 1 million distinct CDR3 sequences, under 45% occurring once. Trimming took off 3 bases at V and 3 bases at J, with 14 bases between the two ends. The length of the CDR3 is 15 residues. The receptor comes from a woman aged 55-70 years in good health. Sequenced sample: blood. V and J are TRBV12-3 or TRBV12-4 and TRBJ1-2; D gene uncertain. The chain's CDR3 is CASSLGGEADYGYTF. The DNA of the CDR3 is TGTGCCAGCAGTTTGGGCGGGGAAGCTGACTATGGCTACACCTTC.